This T cell receptor beta chain originates from a study of Graves' ophthalmopathy and Graves' hyperthyroidism. The germline gives CDR1 SGHRS, CDR2 YFSETQ. V was pared by 4 bases and J by 1 base, with 7 bases of the junction left unmatched. The CDR3 runs to 16 residues. Amplified material comprised TCR beta CDR3 regions derived from RNA transcripts. First-round RT-PCR relied on HTBI primers, and a second-round multiplex PCR came next. TCRdb re-called the multiplex PCR reads through MiXCR, storing one row per CDR3 protein. The data contain around 400,000 distinct CDR3 sequences, approximately 21% of them singletons.

This receptor was taken from a woman under 30 with stable Graves' hyperthyroidism. Sequencing used peripheral blood. V and J are TRBV5-1 and TRBJ1-1, with TRBD1 matching over 10 bases. This chain's CDR3 is CASSLHGTGANTEAFF. As DNA, the CDR3 is TGCGCCAGCAGCCTCCACGGGACAGGGGCGAACACTGAAGCTTTCTTT.